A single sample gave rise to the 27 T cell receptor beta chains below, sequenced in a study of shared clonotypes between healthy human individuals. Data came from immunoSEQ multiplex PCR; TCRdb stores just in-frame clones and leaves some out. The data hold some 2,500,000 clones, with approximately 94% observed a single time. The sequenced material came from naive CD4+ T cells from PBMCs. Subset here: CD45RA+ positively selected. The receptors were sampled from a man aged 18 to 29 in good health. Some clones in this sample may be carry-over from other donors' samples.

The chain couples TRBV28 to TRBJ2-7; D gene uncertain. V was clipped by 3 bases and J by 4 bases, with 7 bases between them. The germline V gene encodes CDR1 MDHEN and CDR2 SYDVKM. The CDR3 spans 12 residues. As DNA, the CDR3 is TGTGCCAGCAGTTTCCTTATTTACGAGCAGTACTTC. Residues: CASSFLIYEQYF.

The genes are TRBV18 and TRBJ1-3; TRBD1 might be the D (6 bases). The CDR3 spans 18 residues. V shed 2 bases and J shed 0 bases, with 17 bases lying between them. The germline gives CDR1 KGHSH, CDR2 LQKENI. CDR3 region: CASSPYRQDRPSGNTIYF. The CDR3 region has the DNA TGTGCCAGCTCACCATATCGACAGGACCGGCCCTCTGGAAACACCATATATTTT.

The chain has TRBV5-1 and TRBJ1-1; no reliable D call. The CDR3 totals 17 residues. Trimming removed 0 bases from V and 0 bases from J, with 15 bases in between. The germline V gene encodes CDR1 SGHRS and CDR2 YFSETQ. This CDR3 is CASSLAFGRGMNTEAFF. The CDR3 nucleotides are TGCGCCAGCAGCTTGGCCTTTGGCAGAGGGATGAACACTGAAGCTTTCTTT.

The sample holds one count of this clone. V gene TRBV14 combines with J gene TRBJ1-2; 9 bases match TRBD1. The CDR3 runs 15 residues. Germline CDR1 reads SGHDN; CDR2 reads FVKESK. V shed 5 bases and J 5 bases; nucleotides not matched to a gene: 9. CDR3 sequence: CASSNQTGGSYGYTF. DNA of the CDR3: TGTGCCAGCAGCAATCAAACAGGGGGCTCATATGGCTACACCTTC.

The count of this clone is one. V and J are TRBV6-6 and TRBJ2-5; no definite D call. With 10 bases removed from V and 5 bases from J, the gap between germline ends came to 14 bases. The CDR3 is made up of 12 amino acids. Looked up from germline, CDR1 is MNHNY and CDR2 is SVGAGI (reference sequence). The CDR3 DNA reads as TGTGCCATAGGGCGCTCCACCGAGACCCAGTACTTC. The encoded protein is CAIGRSTETQYF.

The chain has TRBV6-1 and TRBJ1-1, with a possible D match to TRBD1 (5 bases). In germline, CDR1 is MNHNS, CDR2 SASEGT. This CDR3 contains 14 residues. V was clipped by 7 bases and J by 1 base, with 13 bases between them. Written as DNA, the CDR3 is TGTGCCAGCATGAATTGGGGGGGGAACACTGAAGCTTTCTTT. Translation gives CASMNWGGNTEAFF.

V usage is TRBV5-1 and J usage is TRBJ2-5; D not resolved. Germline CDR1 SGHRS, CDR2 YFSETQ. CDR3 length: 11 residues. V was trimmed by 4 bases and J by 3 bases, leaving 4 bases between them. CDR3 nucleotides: TGCGCCAGCAGCCATAAAGAGACCCAGTACTTC. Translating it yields CASSHKETQYF.

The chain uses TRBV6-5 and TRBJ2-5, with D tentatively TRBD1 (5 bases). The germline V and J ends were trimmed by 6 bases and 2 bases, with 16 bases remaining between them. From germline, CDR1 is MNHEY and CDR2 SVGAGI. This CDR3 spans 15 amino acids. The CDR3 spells CASSRRQGFQETQYF. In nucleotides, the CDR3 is TGTGCCAGCAGCCGACGCCAGGGCTTTCAAGAGACCCAGTACTTC.

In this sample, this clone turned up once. This CDR3 is CASSEPTGLLRSNTEAFF. CDR3 nucleotides: TGTGCCAGCAGCGAACCGACAGGGTTGCTCCGCTCGAACACTGAAGCTTTCTTT. This rearrangement joins TRBV9 to TRBJ1-1, with TRBD1 matching 7 bases. The J segment lost 1 base and the V segment lost 3 bases, leaving 15 bases of the junction unmatched. CDR3 size: 18 residues. The germline V gene encodes CDR1 SGDLS and CDR2 YYNGEE.

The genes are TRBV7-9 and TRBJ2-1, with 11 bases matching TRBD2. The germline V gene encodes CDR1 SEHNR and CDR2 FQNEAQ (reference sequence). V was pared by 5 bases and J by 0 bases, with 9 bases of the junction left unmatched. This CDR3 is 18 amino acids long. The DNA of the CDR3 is TGTGCCAGCAGCCCCGGGGCACTAGCGGGAGTCTCCTACAATGAGCAGTTCTTC. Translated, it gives CASSPGALAGVSYNEQFF.

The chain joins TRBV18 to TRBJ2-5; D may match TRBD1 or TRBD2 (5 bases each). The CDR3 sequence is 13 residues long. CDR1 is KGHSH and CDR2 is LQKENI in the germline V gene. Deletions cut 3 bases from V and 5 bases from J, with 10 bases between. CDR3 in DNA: TGTGCCAGCTCACCCCGGGGCCACGAGACCCAGTACTTC. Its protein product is CASSPRGHETQYF.

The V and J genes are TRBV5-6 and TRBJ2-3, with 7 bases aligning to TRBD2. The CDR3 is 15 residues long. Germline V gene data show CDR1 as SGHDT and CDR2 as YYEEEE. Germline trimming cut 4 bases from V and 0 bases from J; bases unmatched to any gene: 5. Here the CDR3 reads CASSRDYLSTDTQYF. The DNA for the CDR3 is TGTGCCAGCAGCCGGGACTACCTAAGCACAGATACGCAGTATTTT. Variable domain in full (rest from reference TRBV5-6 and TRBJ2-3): DAGVTQSPTHLIKTRGQQVTLRCSPKSGHDTVSWYQQALGQGPQFIFQYYEEEERQRGNFPDRFSGHQFPNYSSELNVNALLLGDSALYLCASSRDYLSTDTQYFGPGTRLTVL.

CDR3 protein: CASSPPIGGSGVEQYF. CDR3 bases: TGTGCCAGCTCACCACCGATCGGGGGTAGTGGAGTCGAGCAGTACTTC. The V and J genes are TRBV18 and TRBJ2-7; possible D gene TRBD2, 6 bases. This CDR3 contains 16 residues. V was cut by 0 bases and J by 6 bases, with 18 bases left in between. Germline assignment: CDR1 KGHSH and CDR2 LQKENI.

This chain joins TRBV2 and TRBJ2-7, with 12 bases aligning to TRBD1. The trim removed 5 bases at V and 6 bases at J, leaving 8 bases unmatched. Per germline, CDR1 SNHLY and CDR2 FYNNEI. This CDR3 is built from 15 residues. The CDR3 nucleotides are TGTGCCAGCAGTTTCACCGGGACAGGGGGCCGCGAGCAGTACTTC. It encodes CASSFTGTGGREQYF.

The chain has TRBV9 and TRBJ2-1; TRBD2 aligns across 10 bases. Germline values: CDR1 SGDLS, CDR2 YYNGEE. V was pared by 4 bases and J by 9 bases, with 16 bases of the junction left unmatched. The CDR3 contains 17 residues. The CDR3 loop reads CASSPHRWEREGAEQFF. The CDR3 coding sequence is TGTGCCAGCAGCCCCCATAGGTGGGAGCGGGAGGGCGCTGAGCAGTTCTTC.

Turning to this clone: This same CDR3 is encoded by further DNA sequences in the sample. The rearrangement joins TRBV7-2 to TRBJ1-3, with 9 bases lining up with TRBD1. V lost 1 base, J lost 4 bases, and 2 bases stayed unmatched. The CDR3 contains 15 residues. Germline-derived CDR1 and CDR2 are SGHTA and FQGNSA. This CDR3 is CASSLVGTGGNTIYF. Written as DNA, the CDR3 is TGTGCCAGCAGCTTAGTTGGGACAGGGGGAAACACCATATATTTT. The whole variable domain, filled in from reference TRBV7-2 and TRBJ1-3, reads GAGVSQSPSNKVTEKGKDVELRCDPISGHTALYWYRQSLGQGLEFLIYFQGNSAPDKSGLPSDRFSAERTGGSVSTLTIQRTQQEDSAVYLCASSLVGTGGNTIYFGEGSWLTVV.

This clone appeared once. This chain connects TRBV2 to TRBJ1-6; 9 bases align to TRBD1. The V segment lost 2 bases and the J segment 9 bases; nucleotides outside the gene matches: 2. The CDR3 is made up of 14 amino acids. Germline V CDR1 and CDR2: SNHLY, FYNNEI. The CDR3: CASSELTGGSPLHF. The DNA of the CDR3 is TGTGCCAGCAGTGAACTGACAGGGGGTTCACCCCTCCACTTT. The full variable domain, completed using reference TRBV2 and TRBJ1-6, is EPEVTQTPSHQVTQMGQEVILRCVPISNHLYFYWYRQILGQKVEFLVSFYNNEISEKSEIFDDQFSVERPDGSNFTLKIRSTKLEDSAMYFCASSELTGGSPLHFGNGTRLTVT.

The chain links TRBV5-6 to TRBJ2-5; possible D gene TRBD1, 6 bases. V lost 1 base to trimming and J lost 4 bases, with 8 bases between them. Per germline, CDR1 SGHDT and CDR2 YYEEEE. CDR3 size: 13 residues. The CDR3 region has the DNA TGTGCCAGCAGCTTGTACAGGGTAGAGACCCAGTACTTC. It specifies CASSLYRVETQYF.

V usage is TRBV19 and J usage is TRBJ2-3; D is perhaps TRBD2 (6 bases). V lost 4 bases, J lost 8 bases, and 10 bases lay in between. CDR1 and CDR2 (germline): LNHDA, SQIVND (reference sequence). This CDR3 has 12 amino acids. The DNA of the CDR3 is TGTGCCAGTAGTACCCGGGGGAGTACGCAGTATTTT. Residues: CASSTRGSTQYF.

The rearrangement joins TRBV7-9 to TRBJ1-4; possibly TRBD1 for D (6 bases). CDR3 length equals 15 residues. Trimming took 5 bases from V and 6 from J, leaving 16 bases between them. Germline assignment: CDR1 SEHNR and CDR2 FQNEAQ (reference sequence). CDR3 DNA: TGTGCCAGCAGCAGGATAGGGGGAGGAGATGAAAAACTGTTTTTT. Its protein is CASSRIGGGDEKLFF.

CDR3 sequence (DNA): TGTGCCAGCAGCTTACAGGGAGGGGCCTACAATGAGCAGTTCTTC. Its protein is CASSLQGGAYNEQFF. V gene TRBV7-3 combines with J gene TRBJ2-1; 7 nucleotides match TRBD2. J was trimmed by 2 bases and V by 2 bases; bases with no gene match: 3. Per germline, CDR1 SGHTA and CDR2 FQGTGA. This CDR3 is built from 15 residues.

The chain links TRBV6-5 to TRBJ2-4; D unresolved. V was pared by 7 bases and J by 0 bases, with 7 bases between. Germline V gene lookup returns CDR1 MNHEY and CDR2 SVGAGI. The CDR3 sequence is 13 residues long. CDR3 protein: CASTASAKNIQYF. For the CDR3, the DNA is TGTGCCAGCACGGCGTCAGCCAAAAACATTCAGTACTTC.

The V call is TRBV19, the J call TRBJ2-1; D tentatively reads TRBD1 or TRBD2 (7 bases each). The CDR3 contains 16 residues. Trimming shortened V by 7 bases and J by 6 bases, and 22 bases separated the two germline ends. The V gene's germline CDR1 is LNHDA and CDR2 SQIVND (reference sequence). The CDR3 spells CASTPRGRERGNEQFF. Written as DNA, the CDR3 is TGTGCCAGTACTCCTAGGGGGCGGGAGCGGGGCAATGAGCAGTTCTTC.

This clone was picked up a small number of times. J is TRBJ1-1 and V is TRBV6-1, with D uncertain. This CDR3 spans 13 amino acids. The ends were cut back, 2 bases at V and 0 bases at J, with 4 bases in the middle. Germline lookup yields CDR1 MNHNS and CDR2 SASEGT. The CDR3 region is CASSENLNTEAFF. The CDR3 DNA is TGTGCCAGCAGTGAAAACTTGAACACTGAAGCTTTCTTT.

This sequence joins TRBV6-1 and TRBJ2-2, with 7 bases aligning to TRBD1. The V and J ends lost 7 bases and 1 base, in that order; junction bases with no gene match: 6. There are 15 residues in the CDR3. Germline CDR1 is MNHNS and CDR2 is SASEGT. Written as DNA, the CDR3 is TGTGCCAGCACCCGACAGGGTGTGAACACCGGGGAGCTGTTTTTT. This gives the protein CASTRQGVNTGELFF.

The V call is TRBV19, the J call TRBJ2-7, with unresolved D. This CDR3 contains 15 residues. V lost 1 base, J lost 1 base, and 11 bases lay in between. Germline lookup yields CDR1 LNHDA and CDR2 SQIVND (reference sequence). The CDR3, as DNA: TGTGCCAGTAGTATAGGTTTCTTATTGTCCTACGAGCAGTACTTC. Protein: CASSIGFLLSYEQYF.

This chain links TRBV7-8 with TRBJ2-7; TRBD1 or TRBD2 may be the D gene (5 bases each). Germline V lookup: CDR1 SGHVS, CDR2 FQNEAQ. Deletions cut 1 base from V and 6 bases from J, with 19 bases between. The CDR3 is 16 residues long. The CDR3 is CASSLGRGPSPSEQYF. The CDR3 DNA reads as TGTGCCAGCAGCTTAGGTAGGGGACCCTCGCCGTCCGAGCAGTACTTC. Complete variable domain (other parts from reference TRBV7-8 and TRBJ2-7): GAGVSQSPRYKVAKRGQDVALRCDPISGHVSLFWYQQALGQGPEFLTYFQNEAQLDKSGLPSDRFFAERPEGSVSTLKIQRTQQEDSAVYLCASSLGRGPSPSEQYFGPGTRLTVT.